This record concerns one TCR beta chain sequence. The sample is drawn from a study of blood T cell repertoires in COVID-19. Assay used: immunoSEQ multiplex PCR; TCRdb lists only in-frame clones, some missing. Of 210,000 or so clones listed, approximately 91% are singletons. The sequence derives from a woman aged 55 to 70 with acute or convalescent COVID-19. The sample taken for sequencing was peripheral blood.

CDR3 bases: TGTGCCAGCCAGACTTTGAAGAAGAACACTGAAGCTTTCTTT. This encodes CASQTLKKNTEAFF. The rearrangement links TRBV2 to TRBJ1-1; no firm D call. V was pared by 8 bases and J by 1 base, with 14 bases between. This CDR3 contains 14 residues. Germline loops: CDR1 SNHLY, CDR2 FYNNEI.